Below, one T cell receptor (beta chain) is given with its context. Antigen specificity is unknown. The junction differs from germline at one of its ends, possibly a read error. This sample also contains other DNA sequences that code for the same CDR3. The PCR was carried out with 60 Vbeta primers and 13 Jbeta primers. Source study methods: A later analysis counted about 80 million unique TCR beta chains, some 12 million shared. The data were produced by immunoSEQ multiplex PCR, yet TCRdb's version contains in-frame clones alone and is incomplete. V, J and clone size are taken as reported in that table, and D and trimming were inferred from the DNA itself. This sample yields about 120,000 clones, of which approximately 85% are seen a single time; over 9% belongs to the top ten. This record comes from a study of cytomegalovirus exposure and HLA in healthy donors. CDR1 and CDR2 from the germline V gene are SGDLS and YYNGEE. CDR3 length: 13 residues.

Broader study findings: Later analysis showed most CMV-associated TCR beta chains appearing HLA-restricted.

Sequencing was done on a sample of PBMCs. The sequence derives from a male donor in good health and CMV-seropositive. The chain links TRBV9 to TRBJ1-1; D is ambiguous. The CDR3 reads CASSAGENTEAFF. DNA of the CDR3: TGTGCCAGCAGCGCGGGAGAAAACACCGAAGCTTTCTTT.